This T cell receptor beta chain was profiled in a study of blood T cell repertoires in COVID-19. As for the study in general: Donors in the United States, Italy and Spain gave samples during acute or convalescent COVID-19. PBMCs, B-cell-depleted T cells, or T cells provided the cDNA or gDNA that made up the material.

Produced via immunoSEQ multiplex PCR; TCRdb's table is partial and in-frame only. Among almost 250,000 clones listed, approximately 86% were seen once. The CDR3 length is 14 residues. Looked up from germline, CDR1 is MNHNY and CDR2 is SVGAGI (reference sequence). Trimming at V came to 4 bases and at J to 8 bases, leaving 6 bases not matched to a gene. The sequenced material came from peripheral blood. The source of this sequence is an older woman who had recovered from COVID-19. The V gene is TRBV6-6, the J gene TRBJ1-4; 8 bases are shared with TRBD1. The CDR3 bases are TGTGCCAGCAGTTCGGGACAGGCGGGGGAAAAACTGTTTTTT. Amino acids: CASSSGQAGEKLFF.